This T cell receptor (beta chain) was captured by sequencing in a study of human T cells and chemical hapten exposure. The wider study: Predominantly women, the patients had alopecia areata, totalis or universalis. Slight differences in pooled library volume were the main source of varying TCR yields across samples. Overall study results and limits: All donors were alopecia patients, so their immunity may differ from that of healthy people.

This clonotype is judged medium-sized. Its antigen remains unidentified. Trimming removed 6 bases from V and 7 bases from J, with 15 bases in between. The CDR3 spans 12 residues. The germline V gene has CDR1 DFQATT and CDR2 SNEGSKA (reference sequence). Time point meaning: patch test 1, 2 weeks after DPC sensitization. Treatment specified: therapeutic diphenylcyclopropenone sensitization with weekly scalp DPC. Researchers extracted total RNA from unfractionated whole blood. TCRdb processed the RACE reads anew with MiXCR; each CDR3 protein has one entry. The sample contains 13,000 to 15,000 distinct CDR3 sequences, roughly 15% of which appear only once.

Sequencing used whole blood, obtained in connection with sensitization to the hapten diphenylcyclopropenone (DPC). This TCR came from a woman aged 25-40 years with alopecia areata. Some clones in this sample may be carry-over from other donors' samples. This rearrangement joins TRBV20-1 to TRBJ1-1, with TRBD1 as a possible D gene (5 bases). The DNA of the CDR3 is TGCAGTGCGGCAAAGGTGGACATTGAAGCTTTCTTT. This sequence encodes CSAAKVDIEAFF.